This T cell receptor beta chain derives from a study of T cell repertoires in cytomegalovirus infection. Study-level information: Recently identified HLA-C-restricted and well-studied HLA-B-restricted CMV epitopes were used. Shared public TCR beta signatures pointed to both CMV infection and a matching HLA type.

TCRdb fed the reads into MiXCR, producing one record per CDR3 protein. The table lists roughly 920,000 distinct CDR3 sequences, around 30% of them singletons, with more than 12% in the top ten. Trimming took 6 bases from V and 5 from J, leaving 16 bases between them. The length of the CDR3 is 14 residues. The V gene's germline CDR1 is SGHTA and CDR2 FQGNSA. This clonotype showed up many times. Its antigen is not identified. Study-level results: Predominance within the ex vivo response was attributable to HLA-C-restricted CMV-specific TCR beta clonotypes. Summed frequency of shared TCR beta families picked out CMV carriers who also had the relevant HLA.

The V gene is TRBV7-2, the J gene TRBJ1-1, with a possible D match to TRBD1 (5 bases). The sequence was obtained from a human donor in good health (CMV status not recorded). Some clones in this sample may be carry-over from other donors' samples. The sequencing here drew on cultured CD8+ T cells from PBMCs, taken from culture after CMV antigen stimulation. CDR3 in DNA: TGTGCCAGCAGTTTGGACATACTTTTTACTGAAGCTTTCTTT. This encodes CASSLDILFTEAFF.